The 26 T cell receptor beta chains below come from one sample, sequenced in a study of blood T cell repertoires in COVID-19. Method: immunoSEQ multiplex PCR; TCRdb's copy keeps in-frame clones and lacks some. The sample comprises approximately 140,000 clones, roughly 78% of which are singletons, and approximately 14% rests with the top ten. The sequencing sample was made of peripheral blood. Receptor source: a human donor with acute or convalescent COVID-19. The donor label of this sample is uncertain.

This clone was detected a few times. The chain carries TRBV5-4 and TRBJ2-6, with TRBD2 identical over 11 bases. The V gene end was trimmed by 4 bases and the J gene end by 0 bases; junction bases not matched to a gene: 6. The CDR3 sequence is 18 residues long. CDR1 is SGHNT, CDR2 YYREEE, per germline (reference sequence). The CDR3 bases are TGTGCCAGCAGCCTCAAGACTAGCGGGGCCTCTGGGGCCAACGTCCTGACTTTC. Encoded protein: CASSLKTSGASGANVLTF.

As DNA, the CDR3 is TGTGCCAGCAGCTCGCCCTGGGAGCTCTATGGCTACACCTTC. This codes for CASSSPWELYGYTF. V gene TRBV7-9 combines with J gene TRBJ1-2; unclear D gene. Trimming cost V 4 bases and J 4 bases, with 13 bases left between them. CDR1 and CDR2 from the germline V gene are SEHNR and FQNEAQ (reference sequence). CDR3 length equals 14 residues.

The CDR3 DNA sequence: TGCGCCAGCAGTCAAGCACAGAAAATAGGGGGCACTGAAGCTTTCTTT. Protein: CASSQAQKIGGTEAFF. This chain links TRBV23-1 with TRBJ1-1; maybe TRBD1 (6 bases). TRBV23-1 carries the ORF label, with uncertain function. This CDR3 comprises 16 residues. The germline V and J ends were trimmed by 2 bases and 4 bases, with 17 bases remaining between them.

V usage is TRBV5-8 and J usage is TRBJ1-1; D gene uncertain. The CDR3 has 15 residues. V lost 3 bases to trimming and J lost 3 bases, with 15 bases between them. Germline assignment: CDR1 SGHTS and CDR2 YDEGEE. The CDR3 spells CASSSHSGPHTEAFF. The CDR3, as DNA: TGTGCCAGCAGCTCCCACAGTGGTCCCCACACTGAAGCTTTCTTT.

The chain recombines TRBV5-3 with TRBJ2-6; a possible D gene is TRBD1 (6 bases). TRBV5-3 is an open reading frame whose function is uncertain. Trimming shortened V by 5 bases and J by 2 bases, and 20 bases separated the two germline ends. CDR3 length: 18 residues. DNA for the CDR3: TGTGCCAGAAGTACGGGGTTCATAGAGGGGGCTGGGGCCAACGTCCTGACTTTC. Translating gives CARSTGFIEGAGANVLTF.

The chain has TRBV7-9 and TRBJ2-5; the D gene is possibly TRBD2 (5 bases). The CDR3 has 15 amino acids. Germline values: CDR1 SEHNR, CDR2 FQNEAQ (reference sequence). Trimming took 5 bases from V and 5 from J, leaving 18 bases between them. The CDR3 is CASSHGDRKGETQYF. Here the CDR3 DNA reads TGTGCCAGCAGCCACGGGGATCGTAAAGGGGAGACCCAGTACTTC. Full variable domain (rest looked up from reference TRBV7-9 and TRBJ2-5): DTGVSQNPRHKITKRGQNVTFRCDPISEHNRLYWYRQTLGQGPEFLTYFQNEAQLEKSRLLSDRFSAERPKGSFSTLEIQRTEQGDSAMYLCASSHGDRKGETQYFGPGTRLLVL.

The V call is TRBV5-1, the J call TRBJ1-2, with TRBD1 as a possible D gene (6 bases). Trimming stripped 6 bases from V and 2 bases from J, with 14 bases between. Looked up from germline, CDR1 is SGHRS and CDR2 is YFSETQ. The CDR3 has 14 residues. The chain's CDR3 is CASTIAQGNYGYTF. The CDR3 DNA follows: TGCGCCAGCACCATTGCGCAGGGGAACTATGGCTACACCTTC.

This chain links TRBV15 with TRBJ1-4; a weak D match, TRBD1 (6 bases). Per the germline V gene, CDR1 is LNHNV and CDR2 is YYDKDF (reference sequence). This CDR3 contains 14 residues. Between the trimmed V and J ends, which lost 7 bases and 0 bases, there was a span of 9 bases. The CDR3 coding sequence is TGTGCCACCACCACAGGGTCAACTAATGAAAAACTGTTTTTT. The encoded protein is CATTTGSTNEKLFF.

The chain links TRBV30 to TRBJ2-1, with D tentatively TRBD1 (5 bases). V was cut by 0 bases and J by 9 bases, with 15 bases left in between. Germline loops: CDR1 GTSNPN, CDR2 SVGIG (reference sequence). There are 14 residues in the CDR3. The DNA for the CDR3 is TGTGCCTGGAGTGTACCCCAGGGATTCGGTGAGCAGTTCTTC. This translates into CAWSVPQGFGEQFF. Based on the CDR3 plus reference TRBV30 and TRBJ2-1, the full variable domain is SQTIHQWPATLVQPVGSPLSLECTVEGTSNPNLYWYRQAAGRGLQLLFYSVGIGQISSEVPQNLSASRPQDRQFILSSKKLLLSDSGFYLCAWSVPQGFGEQFFGPGTRLTVL.

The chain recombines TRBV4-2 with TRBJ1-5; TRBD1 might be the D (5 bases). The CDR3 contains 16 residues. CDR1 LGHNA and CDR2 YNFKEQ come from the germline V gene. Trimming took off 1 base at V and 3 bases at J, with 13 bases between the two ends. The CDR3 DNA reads TGTGCCAGCAGCCAAGCCCAGGGTAGATTCAATCAGCCCCAGCATTTT. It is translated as CASSQAQGRFNQPQHF.

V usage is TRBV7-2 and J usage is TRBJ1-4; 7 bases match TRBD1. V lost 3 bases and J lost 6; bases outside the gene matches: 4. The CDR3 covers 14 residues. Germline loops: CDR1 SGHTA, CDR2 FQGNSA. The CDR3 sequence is CASSLGQLDEKLFF. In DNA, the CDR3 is TGTGCCAGCAGCTTGGGACAGCTTGATGAAAAACTGTTTTTT.

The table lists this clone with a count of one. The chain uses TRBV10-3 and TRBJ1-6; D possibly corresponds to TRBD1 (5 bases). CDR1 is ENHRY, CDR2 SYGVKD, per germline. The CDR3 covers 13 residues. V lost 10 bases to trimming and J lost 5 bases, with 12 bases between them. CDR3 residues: CASQWGDNSPLHF. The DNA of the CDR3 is TGTGCCAGTCAGTGGGGCGATAATTCACCCCTCCACTTT.

CDR3 bases: TGCGCCAGCAGCCAAGCTGGGACAGGGAAGTATGTGGCTTTCTTT. This sequence encodes CASSQAGTGKYVAFF. The rearrangement links TRBV4-1 to TRBJ1-1, with 9 bases that match TRBD1. The trim removed 1 base at V and 11 bases at J, leaving 11 bases unmatched. There are 15 residues in the CDR3. CDR1 and CDR2 (germline): MGHRA, YSYEKL.

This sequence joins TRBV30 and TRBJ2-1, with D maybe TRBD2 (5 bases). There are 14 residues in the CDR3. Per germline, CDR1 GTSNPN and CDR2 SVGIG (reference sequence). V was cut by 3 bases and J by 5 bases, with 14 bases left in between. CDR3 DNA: TGTGCCTGGAGCGACATTAGAGGGCACAATGAGCAGTTCTTC. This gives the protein CAWSDIRGHNEQFF.

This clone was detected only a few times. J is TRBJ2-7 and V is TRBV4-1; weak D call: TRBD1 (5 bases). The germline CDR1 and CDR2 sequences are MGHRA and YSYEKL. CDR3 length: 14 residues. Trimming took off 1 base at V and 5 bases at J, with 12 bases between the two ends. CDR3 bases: TGCGCCAGCAGCCAAGTGAAGCAGGGCCACGAGCAGTACTTC. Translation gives CASSQVKQGHEQYF.

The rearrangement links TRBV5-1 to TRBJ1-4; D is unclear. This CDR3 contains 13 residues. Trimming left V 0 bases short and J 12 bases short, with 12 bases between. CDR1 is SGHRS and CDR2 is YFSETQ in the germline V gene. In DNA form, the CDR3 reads TGCGCCAGCAGCTTGGGACGGGGAAGTGAACTGTTTTTT. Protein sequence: CASSLGRGSELFF.

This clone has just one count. Here the CDR3 DNA reads TGTGCCAGCAGCATAACGTCCGGGACAGGCCTCACTGAAGCTTTCTTT. As protein: CASSITSGTGLTEAFF. The rearrangement links TRBV11-1 to TRBJ1-1; TRBD1 matches at 8 bases. From germline, CDR1 is SGHAT and CDR2 FQDESV (reference sequence). The CDR3 sequence is 16 residues long. Losses at the gene ends were 5 bases for V and 4 bases for J; bases not matched to a gene: 12.

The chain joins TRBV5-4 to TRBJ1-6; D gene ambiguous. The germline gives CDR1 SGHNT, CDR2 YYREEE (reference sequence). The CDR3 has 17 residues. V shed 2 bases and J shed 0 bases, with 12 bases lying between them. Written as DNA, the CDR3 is TGTGCCAGCAGCTTTGGAGGGCCGAGCTCCTATAATTCACCCCTCCACTTT. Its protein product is CASSFGGPSSYNSPLHF.

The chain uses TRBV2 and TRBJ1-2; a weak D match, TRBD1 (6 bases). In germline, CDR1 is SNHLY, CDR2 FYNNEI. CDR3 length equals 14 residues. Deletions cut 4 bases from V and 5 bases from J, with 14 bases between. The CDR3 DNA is TGTGCCAGCAGTGGGATCACAGGGCTTTATGGCTACACCTTC. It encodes CASSGITGLYGYTF.

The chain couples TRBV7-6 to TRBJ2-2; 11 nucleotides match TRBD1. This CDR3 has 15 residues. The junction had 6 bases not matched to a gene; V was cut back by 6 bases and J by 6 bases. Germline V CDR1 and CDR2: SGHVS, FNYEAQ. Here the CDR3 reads CASSPRTGGSGELFF. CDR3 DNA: TGTGCCAGCAGTCCGCGGACAGGGGGCTCCGGGGAGCTGTTTTTT. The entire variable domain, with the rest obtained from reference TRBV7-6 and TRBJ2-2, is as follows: GAGVSQSPRYKVTKRGQDVALRCDPISGHVSLYWYRQALGQGPEFLTYFNYEAQQDKSGLPNDRFSAERPEGSISTLTIQRTEQRDSAMYRCASSPRTGGSGELFFGEGSRLTVL.

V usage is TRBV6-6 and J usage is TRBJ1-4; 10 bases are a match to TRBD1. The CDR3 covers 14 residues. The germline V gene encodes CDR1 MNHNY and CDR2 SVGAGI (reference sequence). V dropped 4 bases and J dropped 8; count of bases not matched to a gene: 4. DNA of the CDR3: TGTGCCAGCAGTTCTGGACAGGGGGGGGAAAAACTGTTTTTT. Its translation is CASSSGQGGEKLFF.

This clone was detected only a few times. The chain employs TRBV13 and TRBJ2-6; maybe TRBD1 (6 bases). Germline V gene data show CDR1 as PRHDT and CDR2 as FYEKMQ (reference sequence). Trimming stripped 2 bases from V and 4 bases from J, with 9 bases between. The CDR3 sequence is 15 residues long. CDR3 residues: CASSLTGLGANVLTF. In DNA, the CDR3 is TGTGCCAGCAGCTTAACAGGGTTAGGGGCCAACGTCCTGACTTTC.

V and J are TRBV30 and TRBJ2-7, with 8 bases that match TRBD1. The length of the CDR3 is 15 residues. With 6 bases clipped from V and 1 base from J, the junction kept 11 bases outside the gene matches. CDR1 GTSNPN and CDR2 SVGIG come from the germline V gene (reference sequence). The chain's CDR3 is CACNRATGGSYEQYF. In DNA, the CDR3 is TGTGCCTGTAACCGGGCAACAGGGGGTTCCTACGAGCAGTACTTC.

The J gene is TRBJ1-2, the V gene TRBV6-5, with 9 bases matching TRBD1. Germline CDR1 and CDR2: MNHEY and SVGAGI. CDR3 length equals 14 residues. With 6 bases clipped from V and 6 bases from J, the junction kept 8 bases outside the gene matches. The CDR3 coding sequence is TGTGCCAGCAGCCCCGGGACAGGGAGCCATGGCTACACCTTC. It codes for CASSPGTGSHGYTF.

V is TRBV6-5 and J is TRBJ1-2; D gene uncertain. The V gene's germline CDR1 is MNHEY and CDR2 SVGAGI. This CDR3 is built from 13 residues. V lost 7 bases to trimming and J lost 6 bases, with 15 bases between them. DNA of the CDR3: TGTGCCAGCACCTTGACATCACCTAATGGCTACACCTTC. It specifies CASTLTSPNGYTF.

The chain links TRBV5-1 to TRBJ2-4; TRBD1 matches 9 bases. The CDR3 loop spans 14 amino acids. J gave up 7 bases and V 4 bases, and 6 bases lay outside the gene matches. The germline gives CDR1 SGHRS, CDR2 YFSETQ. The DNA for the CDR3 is TGCGCCAGCAGCCCAAAACAGGGGGCGAACATTCAGTACTTC. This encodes CASSPKQGANIQYF.